What follows are 5 T cell receptor beta chains derived from one specimen sequenced in a study of CD8 T cells in ankylosing spondylitis. In TCRdb, the 5' RACE reads were re-called with MiXCR into one record per CDR3 protein. The sample lists 500,000 to 550,000 distinct CDR3 sequences, 9.5% to 15% seen once, with approximately 6.3% in the top ten. Study-wide findings and caveats: Characteristic of ankylosing spondylitis blood, it appeared, was a TCR beta motif comprising several highly homologous variants.

For these TCRs, the target antigens are not known. The sequencing sample was made of blood, either unsorted or a sorted T cell fraction (not recorded which). These receptors all come from a male donor with ankylosing spondylitis.

The rearrangement joins TRBV3-1 to TRBJ2-1; 9 bases align to TRBD2. The length of the CDR3 is 16 residues. The germline CDR1 and CDR2 sequences are LGHDT and YNNKEL (reference sequence). V shed 1 base, J shed 7 bases, and the junction held 8 bases outside the gene matches. Here the CDR3 DNA reads TGTGCCAGCAGCCAAGTTGGTAGCGGGAGTGGGAATGAGCAGTTCTTC. As protein: CASSQVGSGSGNEQFF.

This clonotype occurred a few times. The chain is built from TRBV15 and TRBJ2-1, with 7 bases lining up with TRBD2. Germline V gives CDR1 LNHNV, CDR2 YYDKDF (reference sequence). Unmatched junction bases numbered 14, after V lost 5 bases and J lost 7 bases. This CDR3 is built from 16 residues. This CDR3 is CATSGITGGVFNEQFF. As DNA, the CDR3 is TGTGCCACCAGCGGTATAACGGGAGGCGTCTTTAATGAGCAGTTCTTC.

The J gene is TRBJ1-2, the V gene TRBV3-1, with TRBD1 matching 7 bases. V was clipped by 0 bases and J by 8 bases; unmatched bases: 9. This CDR3 comprises 15 residues. Germline V gives CDR1 LGHDT, CDR2 YNNKEL (reference sequence). The CDR3 nucleotides read TGTGCCAGCAGCCAAGAAGGACAGGCTCTATTCGGCTACACCTTC. This sequence encodes CASSQEGQALFGYTF. Full variable domain (outside the CDR3, taken from reference TRBV3-1 and TRBJ1-2): DTAVSQTPKYLVTQMGNDKSIKCEQNLGHDTMYWYKQDSKKFLKIMFSYNNKELIINETVPNRFSPKSPDKAHLNLHINSLELGDSAVYFCASSQEGQALFGYTFGSGTRLTVV.

This clonotype came up a few times. The J gene is TRBJ2-1, the V gene TRBV7-8; TRBD2 might be the D (6 bases). The CDR3 has 11 residues. V was pared by 7 bases and J by 7 bases, with 8 bases between. Germline CDR1 SGHVS, CDR2 FQNEAQ. CDR3 DNA: TGTGCCAGCAATGGGGGGAATGAGCAGTTCTTC. It translates to CASNGGNEQFF.

This clonotype was recorded a few times. The rearrangement links TRBV3-1 to TRBJ2-4, with D maybe TRBD2 (6 bases). Trimming took 4 bases from V and 2 from J, leaving 12 bases between them. Germline V gives CDR1 LGHDT, CDR2 YNNKEL (reference sequence). The CDR3 loop spans 15 amino acids. The CDR3 region has the DNA TGTGCCAGCAGCCCGGAGGGGATCCCCAAAAACATTCAGTACTTC. Translating it yields CASSPEGIPKNIQYF.